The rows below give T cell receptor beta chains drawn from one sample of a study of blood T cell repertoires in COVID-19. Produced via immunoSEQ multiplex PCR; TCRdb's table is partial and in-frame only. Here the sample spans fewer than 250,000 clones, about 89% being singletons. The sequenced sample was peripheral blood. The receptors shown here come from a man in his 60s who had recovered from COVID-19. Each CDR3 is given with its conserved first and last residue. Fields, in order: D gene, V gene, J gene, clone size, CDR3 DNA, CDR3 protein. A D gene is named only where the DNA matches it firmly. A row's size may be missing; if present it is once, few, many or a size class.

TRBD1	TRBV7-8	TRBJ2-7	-	TGTGCCAGCAGCCCCCAGACAGGGGGCTACGAGCAGTACTTC	CASSPQTGGYEQYF
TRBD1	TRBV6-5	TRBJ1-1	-	TGTGCCAGCAGTAGGGACAGGCTAGACACTGAAGCTTTCTTT	CASSRDRLDTEAFF
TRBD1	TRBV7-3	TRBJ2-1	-	TGTGCCAGCAGCTTAACGTCCGGACAGGGGGAGCAGTTCTTC	CASSLTSGQGEQFF
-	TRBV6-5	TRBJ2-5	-	TGTGCCAGCAGTTACAAAGGGGGAGGGCGGGAGACCCAGTACTTC	CASSYKGGGRETQYF
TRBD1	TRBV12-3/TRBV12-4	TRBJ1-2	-	TGTGCCAGCAGTGTCCGGGACAGGGAGGGCTACACCTTC	CASSVRDREGYTF
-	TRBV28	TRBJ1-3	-	TGTGCCAGCAGTTTTCAGGGGTACCCTGGAAACACCATATATTTT	CASSFQGYPGNTIYF
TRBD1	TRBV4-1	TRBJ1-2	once	TGCGCCAGCAGCCAAGTTGGGCAGGGGGCGCGGGGCTATGGCTACACCTTC	CASSQVGQGARGYGYTF
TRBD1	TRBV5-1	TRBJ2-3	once	TGCGCCAGCAGCGTGGGGGACAGTCAGAGCACAGATACGCAGTATTTT	CASSVGDSQSTDTQYF
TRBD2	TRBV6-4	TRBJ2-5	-	TGTGCCAGCTCTACCGTAGCGGGGGGCGAAGAGACCCAGTACTTC	CASSTVAGGEETQYF
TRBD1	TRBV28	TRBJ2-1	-	TGTGCCAGCAGCTTTCTACTACAGGGGCAACAGTTCTTC	CASSFLLQGQQFF
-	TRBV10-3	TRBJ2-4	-	TGTGCCATCAGCCCCGACTTAGCCAAAAACATTCAGTACTTC	CAISPDLAKNIQYF
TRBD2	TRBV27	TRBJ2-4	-	TGTGCCAGCAGTTTACGACTAGCGGGGAACCTAGCCAAAAACATTCAGTACTTC	CASSLRLAGNLAKNIQYF
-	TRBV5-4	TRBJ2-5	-	TGTGCCAGCAGCTTGGGGACAAACACACAAGAGACCCAGTACTTC	CASSLGTNTQETQYF
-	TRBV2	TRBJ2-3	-	TGTGCCAGCAGTCCTTGGACAGCCACAGATACGCAGTATTTT	CASSPWTATDTQYF
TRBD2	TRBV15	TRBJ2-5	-	TGTGCCACCAGCCCGTCCCCTAGCGGGGGTGGAGAGACCCAGTACTTC	CATSPSPSGGGETQYF
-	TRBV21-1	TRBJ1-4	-	TGTGCCAGCAGCCAGGCAGCAACTAATGAAAAACTGTTTTTT	CASSQAATNEKLFF
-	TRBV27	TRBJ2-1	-	TGTGCCAGCCACTCCGTCGGTGGGGGGACCAATGAGCAGTTCTTC	CASHSVGGGTNEQFF
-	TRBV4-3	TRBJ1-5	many	TGCGCCAGCAGCCAGGAGAGGGCCCAGCCCCAGCATTTT	CASSQERAQPQHF
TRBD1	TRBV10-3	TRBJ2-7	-	TGTGCCATCAAGGGCTGGGACAGCTACGAGCAGTACTTC	CAIKGWDSYEQYF
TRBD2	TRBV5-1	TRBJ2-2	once	TGCGCCAGCAGCGGAATCCCGGGACTAGCTGTCACCGGGGAGCTGTTTTTT	CASSGIPGLAVTGELFF
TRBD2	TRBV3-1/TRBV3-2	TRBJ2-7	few	TGTGCCAGCAGCCAAGATCCCCTCTTTAGCGGGAGTTCCTACGAGCAGTACTTC	CASSQDPLFSGSSYEQYF
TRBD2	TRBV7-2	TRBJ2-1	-	TGTGCCAGCAGCCCGAAGAGCGGGAGGGCCTACAATGAGCAGTTCTTC	CASSPKSGRAYNEQFF
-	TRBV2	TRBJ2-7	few	TGTGCCAGCAGTGAATCTAGGCGCTCCTACGAGCAGTACTTC	CASSESRRSYEQYF
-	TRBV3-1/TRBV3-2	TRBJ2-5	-	TGTGCCAGCAGCCACAGCTACCTGAGGGAGACCCAGTACTTC	CASSHSYLRETQYF
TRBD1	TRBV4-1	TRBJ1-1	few	TGCGCCAGCAGCCCACACGCAGGGGGCAACACTGAAGCTTTCTTT	CASSPHAGGNTEAFF
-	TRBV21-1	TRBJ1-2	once	TGTGCCAGCAGCATGACAGGATGCGGCTACACCTTC	CASSMTGCGYTF
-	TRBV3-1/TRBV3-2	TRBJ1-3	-	TGTGCCAGCAGCCAAGCAGGAGGAACTGGAAACACCATATATTTT	CASSQAGGTGNTIYF
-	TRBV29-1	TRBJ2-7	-	TGCAGCGTTGAAAAGAGCACCCCGGGGGAGCAGTACTTC	CSVEKSTPGEQYF
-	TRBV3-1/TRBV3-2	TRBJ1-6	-	TGTGCCAGCAGCCACGGGGGTAGTGGCCCTTCACCCCTCCACTTT	CASSHGGSGPSPLHF
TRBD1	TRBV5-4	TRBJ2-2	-	TGTGCCAGCAGCGCCGGACAGGCTCGCACCGGGGAGCTGTTTTTT	CASSAGQARTGELFF
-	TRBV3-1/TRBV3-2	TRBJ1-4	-	TGTGCCAGCAGCCAAGGAATCCTTACAGGTGAAAAACTGTTTTTT	CASSQGILTGEKLFF
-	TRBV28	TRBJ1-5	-	TGTGCCAGTGCCGGAGGGACCGGCAATCAGCCCCAGCATTTT	CASAGGTGNQPQHF
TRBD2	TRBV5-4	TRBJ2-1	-	TGTGCCAGCAGCTTAGCGGGGACTTTGGATGAGCAGTTCTTC	CASSLAGTLDEQFF
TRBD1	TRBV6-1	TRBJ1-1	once	TGTGCCAGCAGTGATGGACAGGGGGTGAACACTGAAGCTTTCTTT	CASSDGQGVNTEAFF
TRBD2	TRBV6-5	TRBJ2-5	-	TGTGCCAGCAGTTACGGACTAGCGGGGGGGCAGGAGACCCAGTACTTC	CASSYGLAGGQETQYF
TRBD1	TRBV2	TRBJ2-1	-	TGTGCCAGCAGTGAGGACAGGCCTCAGTTCTTC	CASSEDRPQFF
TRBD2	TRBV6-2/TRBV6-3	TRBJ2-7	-	TGTGCCAGCAGTGTGTTAGCGGGCTCGGCCTACGAGCAGTACTTC	CASSVLAGSAYEQYF
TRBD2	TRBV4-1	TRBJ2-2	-	TGCGCCAGCAGCCAAGATATCGGACTAGCGGGGGTCGGGGAGCTGTTTTTT	CASSQDIGLAGVGELFF
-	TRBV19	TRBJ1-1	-	TGTGCCAGTACCAAGCAGGAATCAGGTGCTAATCGGGCTTTCTTT	CASTKQESGANRAFF
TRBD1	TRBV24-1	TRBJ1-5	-	TGTGCCACCAGTGATTTTGGTCGTAGACAGGGGCTGGATCAGCCCCAGCATTTT	CATSDFGRRQGLDQPQHF
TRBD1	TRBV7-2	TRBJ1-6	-	TGTGCCAGCAGCCCGCGACAGGGGAACCCAGATTCACCCCTCCACTTT	CASSPRQGNPDSPLHF
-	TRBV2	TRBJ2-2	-	TGTGCCAGCAATAGACAGAAAACGGTCCCCGGGGAGCTGTTTTTT	CASNRQKTVPGELFF
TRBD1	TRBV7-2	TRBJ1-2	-	TGTGCCAGCAGCTTAGGAGTGGGGGACAGGGCCTATGGCTACACCTTC	CASSLGVGDRAYGYTF
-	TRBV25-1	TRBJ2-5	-	TGTGCCAGCAGTGCGGCTAGATCGATCAGAGAGACCCAGTACTTC	CASSAARSIRETQYF
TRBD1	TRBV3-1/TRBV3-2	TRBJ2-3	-	TGTGCCAGCAGCCAAGAGAGGACAGGGGGGACAGATACGCAGTATTTT	CASSQERTGGTDTQYF
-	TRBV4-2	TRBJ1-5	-	TGTGCCAGCAGCCAAGAGGGCTTGGTTGGGGGGAATCAGCCCCAGCATTTT	CASSQEGLVGGNQPQHF
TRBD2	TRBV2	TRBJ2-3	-	TGTGCCAGCAGTGAGGAGCGGGGGGGAACAGATACGCAGTATTTT	CASSEERGGTDTQYF
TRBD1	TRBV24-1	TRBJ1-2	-	TGTGCCACCTTCGGGGACAGGAGGATGGACTACACCTTC	CATFGDRRMDYTF
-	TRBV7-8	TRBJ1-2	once	TGTGCCAGCAGCTTATATGGGGCTCACCTACTTCTTAACTATGGCTACACCTTC	CASSLYGAHLLLNYGYTF
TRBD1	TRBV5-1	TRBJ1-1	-	TGCGCCAGCAGCTTGCACGGACAGGGGGCAGGGGGCACTGAAGCTTTCTTT	CASSLHGQGAGGTEAFF
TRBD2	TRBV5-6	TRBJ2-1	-	TGTGCCAGCAGCTCGGGACTAGCGGGGCGTGAGCAGTTCTTC	CASSSGLAGREQFF
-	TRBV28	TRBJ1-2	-	TGTGCCAGCAGCTTCGGGGGGGGCTATGGCTACACCTTC	CASSFGGGYGYTF
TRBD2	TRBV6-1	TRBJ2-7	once	TGTGCCAGCAGTGAGTTTGTCGGGCGGGAGGACGAGCAGTACTTC	CASSEFVGREDEQYF
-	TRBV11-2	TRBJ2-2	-	TGTGCCAGCAGCTTAGGACAGGCGAACACCGGGGAGCTGTTTTTT	CASSLGQANTGELFF
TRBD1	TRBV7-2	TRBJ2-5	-	TGTGCCAGCAGCCTTTCTCCGGGACAGGGGGCGACCCAGTACTTC	CASSLSPGQGATQYF
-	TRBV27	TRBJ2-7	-	TGTGCCAGCAGTTTATACAGAAAATACGAGCAGTACTTC	CASSLYRKYEQYF
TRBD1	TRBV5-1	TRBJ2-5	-	TGCGCCAGCAGCTTCGGACAGGGGCGCTTTATGGAGACCCAGTACTTC	CASSFGQGRFMETQYF